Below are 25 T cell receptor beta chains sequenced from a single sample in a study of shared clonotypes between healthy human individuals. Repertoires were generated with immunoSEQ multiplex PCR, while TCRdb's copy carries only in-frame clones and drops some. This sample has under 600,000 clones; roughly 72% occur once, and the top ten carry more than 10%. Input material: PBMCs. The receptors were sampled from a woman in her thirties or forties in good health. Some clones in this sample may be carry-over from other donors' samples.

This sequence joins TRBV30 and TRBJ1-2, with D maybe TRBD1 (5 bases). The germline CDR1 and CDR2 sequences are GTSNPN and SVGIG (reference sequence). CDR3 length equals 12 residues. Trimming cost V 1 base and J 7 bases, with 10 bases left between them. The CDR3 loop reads CAWSAGVGGYTF. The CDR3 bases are TGTGCCTGGAGTGCGGGGGTGGGTGGCTACACCTTC.

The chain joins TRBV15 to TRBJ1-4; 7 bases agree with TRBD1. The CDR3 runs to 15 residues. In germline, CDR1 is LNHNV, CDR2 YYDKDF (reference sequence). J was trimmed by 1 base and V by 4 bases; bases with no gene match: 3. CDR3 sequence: CATSTYRGTNEKLFF. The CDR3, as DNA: TGTGCCACCAGCACCTACAGGGGAACTAATGAAAAACTGTTTTTT.

DNA of the CDR3: TGTGCCAGCAGCTCCGGGACTAGCGTGACTCAAGAGACCCAGTACTTC. It yields the protein CASSSGTSVTQETQYF. The chain uses TRBV7-9 and TRBJ2-5; 10 bases agree with TRBD2. This CDR3 has 16 residues. Losses at the gene ends were 4 bases for V and 2 bases for J; bases not matched to a gene: 7. CDR1 and CDR2 (germline): SEHNR, FQNEAQ (reference sequence).

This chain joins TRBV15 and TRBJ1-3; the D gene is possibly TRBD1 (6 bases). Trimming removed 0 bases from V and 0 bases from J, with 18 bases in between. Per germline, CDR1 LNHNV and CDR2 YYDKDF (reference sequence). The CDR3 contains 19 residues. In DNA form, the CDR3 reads TGTGCCACCAGCAGAGATGGGCCTAGACAGGCAAGCTCTGGAAACACCATATATTTT. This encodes CATSRDGPRQASSGNTIYF.

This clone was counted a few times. CDR3 nucleotide sequence: TGTGCCAGCAGTGAATGGGGGCTCGAGCAGTACTTC. It specifies CASSEWGLEQYF. The rearrangement uses TRBV2 and TRBJ2-5; D perhaps matches TRBD1 (6 bases). The J call is doubtful: the DNA matches TRBJ2-7 better. CDR1 is SNHLY, CDR2 FYNNEI, per germline. The CDR3 covers 12 residues.

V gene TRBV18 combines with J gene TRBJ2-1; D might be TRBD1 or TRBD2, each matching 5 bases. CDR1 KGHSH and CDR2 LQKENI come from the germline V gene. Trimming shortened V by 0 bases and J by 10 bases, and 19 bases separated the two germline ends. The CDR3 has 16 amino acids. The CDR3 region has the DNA TGTGCCAGCTCACCACCCGTCGGACGCGAACGGGGCGAGCAGTTCTTC. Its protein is CASSPPVGRERGEQFF.

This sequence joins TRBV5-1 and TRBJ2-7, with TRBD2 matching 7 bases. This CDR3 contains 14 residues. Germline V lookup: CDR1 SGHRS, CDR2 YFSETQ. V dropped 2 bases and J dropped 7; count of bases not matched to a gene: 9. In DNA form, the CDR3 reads TGCGCCAGCAGCTTTAGGTCGGGAGGAAGTGAGCAGTACTTC. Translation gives CASSFRSGGSEQYF.

The CDR3 loop is CASSLLSSSGGSEQYF. CDR3 nucleotide sequence: TGTGCCAGCAGTTTATTATCCTCTAGCGGGGGGTCCGAGCAGTACTTC. The chain links TRBV28 to TRBJ2-7, with TRBD2 matching 11 bases. This CDR3 is built from 16 residues. Unmatched junction bases numbered 8, after V lost 1 base and J lost 6 bases. Germline lookup yields CDR1 MDHEN and CDR2 SYDVKM.

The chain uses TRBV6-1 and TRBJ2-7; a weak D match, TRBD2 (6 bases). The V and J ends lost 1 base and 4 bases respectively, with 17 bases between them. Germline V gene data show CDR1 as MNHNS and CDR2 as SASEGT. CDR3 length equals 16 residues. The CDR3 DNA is TGTGCCAGCAGTGAAGTAGGTGGGGTGGCGGGGTACGAGCAGTACTTC. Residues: CASSEVGGVAGYEQYF.

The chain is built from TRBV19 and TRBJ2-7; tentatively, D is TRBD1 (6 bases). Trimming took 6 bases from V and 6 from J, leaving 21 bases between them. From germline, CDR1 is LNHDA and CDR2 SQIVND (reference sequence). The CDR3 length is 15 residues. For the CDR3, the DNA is TGTGCCAGTAGCCGCTCTCCGGGACAAGGAACCGAGCAGTACTTC. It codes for CASSRSPGQGTEQYF.

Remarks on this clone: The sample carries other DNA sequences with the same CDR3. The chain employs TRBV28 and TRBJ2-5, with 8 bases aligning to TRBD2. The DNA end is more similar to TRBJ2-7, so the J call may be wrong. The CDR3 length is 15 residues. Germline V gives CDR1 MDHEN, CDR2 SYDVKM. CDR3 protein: CASSSLAGSSYEQYF. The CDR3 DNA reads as TGTGCCAGCAGTTCTTTAGCGGGGTCCTCCTACGAGCAGTACTTC.

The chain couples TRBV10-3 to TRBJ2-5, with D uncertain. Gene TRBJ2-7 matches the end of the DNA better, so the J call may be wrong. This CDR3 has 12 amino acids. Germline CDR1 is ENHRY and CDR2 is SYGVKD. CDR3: CAISESRNEQYF. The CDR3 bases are TGTGCCATCAGTGAGTCGCGAAACGAGCAGTACTTC.

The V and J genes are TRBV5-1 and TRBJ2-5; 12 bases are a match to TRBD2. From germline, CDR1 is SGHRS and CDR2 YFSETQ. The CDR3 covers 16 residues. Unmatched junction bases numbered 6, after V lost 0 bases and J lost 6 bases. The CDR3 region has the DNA TGCGCCAGCAGCTTGGGAGGACTAGCGGGAAGGAAGACCCAGTACTTC. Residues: CASSLGGLAGRKTQYF.

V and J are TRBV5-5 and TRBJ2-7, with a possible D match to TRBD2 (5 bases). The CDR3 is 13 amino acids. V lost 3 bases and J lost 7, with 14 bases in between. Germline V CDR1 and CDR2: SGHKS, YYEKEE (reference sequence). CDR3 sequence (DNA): TGTGCCAGCAGCTCCACGGGGATTCAGGAGCAGTACTTC. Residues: CASSSTGIQEQYF.

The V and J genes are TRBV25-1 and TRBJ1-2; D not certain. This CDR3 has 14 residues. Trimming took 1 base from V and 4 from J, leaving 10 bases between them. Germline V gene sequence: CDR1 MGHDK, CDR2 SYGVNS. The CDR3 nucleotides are TGTGCCAGCAGTGAATCGACGGGTGTCTATGGCTACACCTTC. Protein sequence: CASSESTGVYGYTF.

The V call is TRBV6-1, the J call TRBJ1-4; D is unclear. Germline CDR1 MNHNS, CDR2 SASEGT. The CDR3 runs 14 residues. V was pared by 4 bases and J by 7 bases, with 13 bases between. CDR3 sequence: CASSGGGSSEKLFF. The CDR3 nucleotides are TGTGCCAGCAGTGGGGGAGGGAGTAGTGAAAAACTGTTTTTT.

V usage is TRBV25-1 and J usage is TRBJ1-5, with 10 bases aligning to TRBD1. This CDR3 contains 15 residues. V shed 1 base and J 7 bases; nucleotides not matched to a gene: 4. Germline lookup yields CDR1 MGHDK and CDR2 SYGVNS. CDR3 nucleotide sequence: TGTGCCAGCAGTGAATCGGGACAGGGGAACCAGCCCCAGCATTTT. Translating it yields CASSESGQGNQPQHF.

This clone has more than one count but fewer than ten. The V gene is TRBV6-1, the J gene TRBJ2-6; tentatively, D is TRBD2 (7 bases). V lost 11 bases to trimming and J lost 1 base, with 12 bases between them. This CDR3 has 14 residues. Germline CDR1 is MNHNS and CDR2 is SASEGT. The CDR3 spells CASEGGSGANVLTF. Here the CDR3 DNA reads TGTGCCTCCGAGGGGGGGTCTGGGGCCAACGTCCTGACTTTC.

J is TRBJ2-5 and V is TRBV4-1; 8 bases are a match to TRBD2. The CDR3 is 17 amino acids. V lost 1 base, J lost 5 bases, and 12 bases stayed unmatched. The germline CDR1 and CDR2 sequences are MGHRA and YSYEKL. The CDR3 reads CASSQAQTSAEAETQYF. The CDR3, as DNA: TGCGCCAGCAGCCAAGCCCAGACTAGCGCCGAAGCTGAGACCCAGTACTTC.

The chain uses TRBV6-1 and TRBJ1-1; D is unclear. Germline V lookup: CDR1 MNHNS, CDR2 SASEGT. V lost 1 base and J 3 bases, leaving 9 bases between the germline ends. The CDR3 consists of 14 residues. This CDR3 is CASSEVKRYTEAFF. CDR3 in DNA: TGTGCCAGCAGTGAAGTTAAGAGGTACACTGAAGCTTTCTTT.

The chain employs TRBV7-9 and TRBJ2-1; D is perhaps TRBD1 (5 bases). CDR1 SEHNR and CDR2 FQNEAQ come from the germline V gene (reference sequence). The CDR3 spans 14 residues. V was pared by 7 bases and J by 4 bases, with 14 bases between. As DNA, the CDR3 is TGTGCCAGCACCCTACAGGAGACTTACAATGAGCAGTTCTTC. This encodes CASTLQETYNEQFF.

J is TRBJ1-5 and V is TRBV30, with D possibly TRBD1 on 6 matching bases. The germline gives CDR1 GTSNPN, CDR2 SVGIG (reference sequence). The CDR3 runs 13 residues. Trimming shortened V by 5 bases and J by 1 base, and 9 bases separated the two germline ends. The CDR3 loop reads CAWAQGSNQPQHF. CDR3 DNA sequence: TGTGCCTGGGCCCAGGGGAGCAATCAGCCCCAGCATTTT.

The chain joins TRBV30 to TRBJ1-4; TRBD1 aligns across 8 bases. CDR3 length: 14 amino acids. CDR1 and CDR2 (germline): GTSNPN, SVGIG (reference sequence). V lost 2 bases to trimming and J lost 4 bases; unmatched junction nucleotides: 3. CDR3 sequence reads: CAWSPGQVNEKLFF. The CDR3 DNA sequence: TGTGCCTGGAGTCCGGGACAGGTTAATGAAAAACTGTTTTTT.

CDR3 DNA sequence: TGTGCCAGCAGCGTAGCCCCGGGTTTTCCTCAAGAGACCCAGTACTTC. Protein product: CASSVAPGFPQETQYF. The chain joins TRBV9 to TRBJ2-5, with D unresolved. The CDR3 contains 16 residues. Germline V gene data show CDR1 as SGDLS and CDR2 as YYNGEE. Deletions cut 0 bases from V and 2 bases from J, with 14 bases between. The full variable domain, completed using reference TRBV9 and TRBJ2-5, is DSGVTQTPKHLITATGQRVTLRCSPRSGDLSVYWYQQSLDQGLQFLIQYYNGEERAKGNILERFSAQQFPDLHSELNLSSLELGDSALYFCASSVAPGFPQETQYFGPGTRLLVL.

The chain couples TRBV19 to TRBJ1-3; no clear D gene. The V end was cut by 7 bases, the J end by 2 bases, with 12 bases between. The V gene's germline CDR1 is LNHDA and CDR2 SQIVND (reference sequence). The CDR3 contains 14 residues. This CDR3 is CASIPPAAGNTIYF. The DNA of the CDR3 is TGTGCCAGTATCCCCCCCGCTGCTGGAAACACCATATATTTT. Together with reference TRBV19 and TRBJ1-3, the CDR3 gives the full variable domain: DGGITQSPKYLFRKEGQNVTLSCEQNLNHDAMYWYRQDPGQGLRLIYYSQIVNDFQKGDIAEGYSVSREKKESFPLTVTSAQKNPTAFYLCASIPPAAGNTIYFGEGSWLTVV.